This is a list of T cell receptor beta chains from one sample in a study of graft-versus-host responses after intestinal transplantation. No antigen is known for these receptors. Some clones are missing from TCRdb's copy, which holds only in-frame ones; the method was immunoSEQ multiplex PCR. This sample has around 95,000 clones, with more than 75% found just once. Sequencing used unstimulated CD4+ T cells sorted from spleen or lymph node cells, obtained before transplant. The receptors come from a human donor who was the organ donor for an intestinal transplant. CDR3s include the opening cysteine and the closing phenylalanine or tryptophan. Fields, in order: CDR3 protein, V gene, clone size, J gene. The listing skips clone size in some rows; elsewhere it reads once, few, many or a size class.

CDR3aa: CASSYSRDEQGNTEAFF
v_gene: TRBV2
abundance: -
j_gene: TRBJ1-1

CDR3aa: CASSSSYEQYF
v_gene: TRBV28
abundance: once
j_gene: -

CDR3aa: CASSLGGAGTIYF
v_gene: TRBV7-8
abundance: -
j_gene: TRBJ1-3

CDR3aa: CASRRSSYNSPLHF
v_gene: TRBV6-5
abundance: -
j_gene: TRBJ1-6

CDR3aa: CASSVGGGNIQYF
v_gene: TRBV9
abundance: -
j_gene: TRBJ2-4

CDR3aa: CASSGRGTPNEKLFF
v_gene: TRBV5-1
abundance: few
j_gene: TRBJ1-4

CDR3aa: CASSLAVAGGSTDTQYF
v_gene: TRBV5-6
abundance: -
j_gene: TRBJ2-3

CDR3aa: CASSIFGAGYTF
v_gene: TRBV19
abundance: -
j_gene: TRBJ1-2

CDR3aa: CASSYSSLSTYEQYF
v_gene: TRBV6-5
abundance: -
j_gene: TRBJ2-7

CDR3aa: CAWRAPGGSGANVLTF
v_gene: TRBV30
abundance: -
j_gene: TRBJ2-6

CDR3aa: CASSNRAQNTGELFF
v_gene: TRBV7-8
abundance: -
j_gene: TRBJ2-2

CDR3aa: CASNRLAGQETQYF
v_gene: TRBV2
abundance: -
j_gene: TRBJ2-5

CDR3aa: CASTAGGGGLLRGELFF
v_gene: TRBV19
abundance: -
j_gene: TRBJ2-2

CDR3aa: CASSASPGTEAFF
v_gene: TRBV6-1
abundance: -
j_gene: TRBJ1-1

CDR3aa: CASSRDRPEGDTQYF
v_gene: TRBV5-1
abundance: -
j_gene: TRBJ2-3

CDR3aa: CASSILAGGPGEQFF
v_gene: TRBV19
abundance: -
j_gene: TRBJ2-1

CDR3aa: CASSLGLREGEQFF
v_gene: TRBV11-2
abundance: -
j_gene: TRBJ2-1

CDR3aa: CASSIVGGGRETQYF
v_gene: TRBV19
abundance: -
j_gene: TRBJ2-5

CDR3aa: CSVGAGDYGYTF
v_gene: TRBV29-1
abundance: -
j_gene: TRBJ1-2

CDR3aa: CASSLAGGGLNEKLFF
v_gene: TRBV28
abundance: -
j_gene: TRBJ1-4

CDR3aa: CASSVGAGANQPQHF
v_gene: TRBV9
abundance: few
j_gene: TRBJ1-5

CDR3aa: CASSVGAAETRDTEAFF
v_gene: TRBV9
abundance: -
j_gene: TRBJ1-1

CDR3aa: CASSGEGFYEQYF
v_gene: TRBV7-9
abundance: -
j_gene: TRBJ2-7

CDR3aa: CASSELTGGAFF
v_gene: TRBV10-2
abundance: -
j_gene: TRBJ1-1

CDR3aa: CASSAAAGNTIYF
v_gene: TRBV19
abundance: -
j_gene: TRBJ1-3

CDR3aa: CASIAAPGSRLNTEAFF
v_gene: TRBV2
abundance: -
j_gene: TRBJ1-1

CDR3aa: CASSSAFHPSSGVYNEQFF
v_gene: TRBV7-8
abundance: -
j_gene: TRBJ2-1

CDR3aa: CASSQGTGGLETQYF
v_gene: TRBV5-1
abundance: few
j_gene: TRBJ2-5

CDR3aa: CASSLKETQYF
v_gene: TRBV11-2
abundance: -
j_gene: TRBJ2-5

CDR3aa: CASSGRSTGSASSYGYTF
v_gene: TRBV6-1
abundance: -
j_gene: TRBJ1-2

CDR3aa: CASSLAGNRGVYEQYF
v_gene: TRBV5-1
abundance: -
j_gene: TRBJ2-7

CDR3aa: CASSFDGGTYGYTF
v_gene: TRBV2
abundance: -
j_gene: TRBJ1-2

CDR3aa: CASLQGDIQYF
v_gene: TRBV28
abundance: -
j_gene: TRBJ2-4

CDR3aa: CASSFMGLNYGYTF
v_gene: TRBV5-6
abundance: -
j_gene: TRBJ1-2

CDR3aa: CASSQLLGQDYGYTF
v_gene: TRBV2
abundance: -
j_gene: TRBJ1-2

CDR3aa: CASSVDFSRDNEQFF
v_gene: TRBV9
abundance: once
j_gene: TRBJ2-1

CDR3aa: CASSKTGDGYTF
v_gene: TRBV19
abundance: -
j_gene: TRBJ1-2

CDR3aa: CASSLDRDMPYNEQFF
v_gene: TRBV5-1
abundance: -
j_gene: TRBJ2-1

CDR3aa: CASSLRGGGQGAREGEQFF
v_gene: TRBV28
abundance: -
j_gene: TRBJ2-1

CDR3aa: CASSRTSGGEETQYF
v_gene: TRBV7-3
abundance: -
j_gene: TRBJ2-5

CDR3aa: CASSGGTSNEKLFF
v_gene: TRBV9
abundance: -
j_gene: TRBJ1-4

CDR3aa: CASRGQGARGYTF
v_gene: TRBV27
abundance: -
j_gene: TRBJ1-2